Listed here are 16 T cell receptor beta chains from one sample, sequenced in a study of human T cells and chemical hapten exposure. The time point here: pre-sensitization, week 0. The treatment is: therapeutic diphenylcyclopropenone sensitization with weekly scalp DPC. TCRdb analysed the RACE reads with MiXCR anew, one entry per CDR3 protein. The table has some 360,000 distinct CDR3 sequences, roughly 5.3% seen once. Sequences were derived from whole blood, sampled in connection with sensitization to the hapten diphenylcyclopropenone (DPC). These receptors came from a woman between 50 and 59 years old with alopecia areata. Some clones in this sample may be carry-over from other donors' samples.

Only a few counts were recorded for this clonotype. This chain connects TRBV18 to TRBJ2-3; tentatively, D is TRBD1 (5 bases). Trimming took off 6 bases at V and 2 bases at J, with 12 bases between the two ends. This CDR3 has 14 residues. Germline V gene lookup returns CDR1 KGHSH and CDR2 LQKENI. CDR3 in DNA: TGTGCCAGCTCTTCACAGGCAGTCACAGATACGCAGTATTTT. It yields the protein CASSSQAVTDTQYF.

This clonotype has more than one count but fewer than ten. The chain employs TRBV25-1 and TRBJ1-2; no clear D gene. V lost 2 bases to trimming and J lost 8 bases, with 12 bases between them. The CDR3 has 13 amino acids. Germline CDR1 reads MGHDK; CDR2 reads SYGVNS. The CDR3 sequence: CASSEREQRGYTF. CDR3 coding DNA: TGTGCCAGCAGTGAAAGGGAACAGCGGGGCTACACCTTC.

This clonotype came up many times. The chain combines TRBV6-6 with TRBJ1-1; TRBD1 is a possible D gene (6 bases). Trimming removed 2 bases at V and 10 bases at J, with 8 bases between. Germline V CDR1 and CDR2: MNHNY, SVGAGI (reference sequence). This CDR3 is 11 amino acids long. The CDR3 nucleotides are TGTGCCAGCAGTTACGGGGGGGCAGCTTTCTTT. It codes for CASSYGGAAFF.

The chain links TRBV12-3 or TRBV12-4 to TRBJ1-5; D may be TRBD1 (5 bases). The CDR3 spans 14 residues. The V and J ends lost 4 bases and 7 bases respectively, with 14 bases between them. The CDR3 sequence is CASSWGQQGQPQHF. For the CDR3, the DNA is TGTGCCAGCAGTTGGGGCCAGCAGGGCCAGCCCCAGCATTTT.

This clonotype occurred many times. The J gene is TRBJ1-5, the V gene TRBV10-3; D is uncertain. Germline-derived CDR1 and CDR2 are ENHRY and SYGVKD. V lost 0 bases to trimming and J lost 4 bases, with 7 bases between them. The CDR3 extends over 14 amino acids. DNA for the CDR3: TGTGCCATCAGTGAGTCGGGAGGAAATCAGCCCCAGCATTTT. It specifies CAISESGGNQPQHF.

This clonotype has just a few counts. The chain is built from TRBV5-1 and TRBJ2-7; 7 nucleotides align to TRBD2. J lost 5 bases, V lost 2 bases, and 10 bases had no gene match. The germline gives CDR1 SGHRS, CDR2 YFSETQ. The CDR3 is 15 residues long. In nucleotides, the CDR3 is TGCGCCAGCAGCTTACCAGCGGGGTCTACCCACGAGCAGTACTTC. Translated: CASSLPAGSTHEQYF.

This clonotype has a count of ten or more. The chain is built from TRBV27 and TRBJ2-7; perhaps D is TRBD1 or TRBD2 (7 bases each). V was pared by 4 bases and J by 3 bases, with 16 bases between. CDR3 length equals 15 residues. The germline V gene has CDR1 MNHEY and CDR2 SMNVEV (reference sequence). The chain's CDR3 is CASSSTGRGDYEQYF. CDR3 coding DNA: TGTGCCAGCAGTTCGACAGGGAGGGGGGACTACGAGCAGTACTTC.

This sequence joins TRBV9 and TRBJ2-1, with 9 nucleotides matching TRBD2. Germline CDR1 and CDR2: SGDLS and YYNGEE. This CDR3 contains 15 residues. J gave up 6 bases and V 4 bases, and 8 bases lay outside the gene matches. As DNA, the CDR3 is TGTGCCAGCAGCCATAGCGGGGGCACAATCAATGAGCAGTTCTTC. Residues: CASSHSGGTINEQFF. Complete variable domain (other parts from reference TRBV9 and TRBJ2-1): DSGVTQTPKHLITATGQRVTLRCSPRSGDLSVYWYQQSLDQGLQFLIQYYNGEERAKGNILERFSAQQFPDLHSELNLSSLELGDSALYFCASSHSGGTINEQFFGPGTRLTVL.

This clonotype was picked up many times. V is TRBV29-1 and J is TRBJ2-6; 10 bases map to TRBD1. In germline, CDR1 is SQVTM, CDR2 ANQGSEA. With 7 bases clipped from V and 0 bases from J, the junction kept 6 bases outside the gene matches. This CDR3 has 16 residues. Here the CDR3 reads CSAMGQGLSGANVLTF. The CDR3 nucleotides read TGCAGCGCTATGGGACAGGGGCTCTCTGGGGCCAACGTCCTGACTTTC. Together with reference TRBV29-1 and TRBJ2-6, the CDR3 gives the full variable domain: SAVISQKPSRDICQRGTSLTIQCQVDSQVTMMFWYRQQPGQSLTLIATANQGSEATYESGFVIDKFPISRPNLTFSTLTVSNMSPEDSSIYLCSAMGQGLSGANVLTFGAGSRLTVL.

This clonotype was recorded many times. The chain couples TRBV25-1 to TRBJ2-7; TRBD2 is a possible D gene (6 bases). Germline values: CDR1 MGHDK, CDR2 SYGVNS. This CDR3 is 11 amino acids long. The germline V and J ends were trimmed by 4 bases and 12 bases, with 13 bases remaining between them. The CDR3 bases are TGTGCCAGCAGTGGCGGGGTATCCCCGTACTTC. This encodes CASSGGVSPYF.

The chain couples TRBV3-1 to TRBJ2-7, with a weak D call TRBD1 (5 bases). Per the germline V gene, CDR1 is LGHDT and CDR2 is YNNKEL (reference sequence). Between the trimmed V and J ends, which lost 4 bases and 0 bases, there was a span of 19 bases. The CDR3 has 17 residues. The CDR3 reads CASSPRRARQPSYEQYF. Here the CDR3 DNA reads TGTGCCAGCAGCCCCAGAAGAGCCCGACAGCCCTCCTACGAGCAGTACTTC.

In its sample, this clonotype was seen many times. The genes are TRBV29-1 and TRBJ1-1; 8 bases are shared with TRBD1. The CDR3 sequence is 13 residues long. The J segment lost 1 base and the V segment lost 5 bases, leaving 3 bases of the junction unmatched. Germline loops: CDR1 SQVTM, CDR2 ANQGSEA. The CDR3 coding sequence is TGCAGCGTTAGGACAGGGACGAACACTGAAGCTTTCTTT. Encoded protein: CSVRTGTNTEAFF.

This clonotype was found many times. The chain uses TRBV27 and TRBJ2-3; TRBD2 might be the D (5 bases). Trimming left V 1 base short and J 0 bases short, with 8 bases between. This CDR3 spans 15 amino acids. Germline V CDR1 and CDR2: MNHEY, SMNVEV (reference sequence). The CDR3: CASSLFGGSTDTQYF. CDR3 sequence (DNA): TGTGCCAGCAGTTTATTTGGCGGGAGCACAGATACGCAGTATTTT.

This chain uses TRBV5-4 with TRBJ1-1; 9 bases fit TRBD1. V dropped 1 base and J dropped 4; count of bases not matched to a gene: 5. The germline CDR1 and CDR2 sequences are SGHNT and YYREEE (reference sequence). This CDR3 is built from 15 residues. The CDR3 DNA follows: TGTGCCAGCAGCTTGACAGGGGGCATCGGCACTGAAGCTTTCTTT. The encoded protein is CASSLTGGIGTEAFF.

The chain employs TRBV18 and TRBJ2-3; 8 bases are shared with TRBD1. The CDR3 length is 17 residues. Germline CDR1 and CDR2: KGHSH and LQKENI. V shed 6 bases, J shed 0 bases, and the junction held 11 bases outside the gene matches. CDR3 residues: CASSTSSGQVSTDTQYF. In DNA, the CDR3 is TGTGCCAGCTCCACATCGTCGGGACAGGTTAGCACAGATACGCAGTATTTT.

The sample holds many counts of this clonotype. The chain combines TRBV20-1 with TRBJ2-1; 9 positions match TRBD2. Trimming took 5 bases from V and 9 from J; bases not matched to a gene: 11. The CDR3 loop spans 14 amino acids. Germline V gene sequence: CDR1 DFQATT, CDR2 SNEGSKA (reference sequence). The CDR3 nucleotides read TGCAGTGCTGGGCGACTAGCGGAAGTCGGTGAGCAGTTCTTC. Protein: CSAGRLAEVGEQFF.